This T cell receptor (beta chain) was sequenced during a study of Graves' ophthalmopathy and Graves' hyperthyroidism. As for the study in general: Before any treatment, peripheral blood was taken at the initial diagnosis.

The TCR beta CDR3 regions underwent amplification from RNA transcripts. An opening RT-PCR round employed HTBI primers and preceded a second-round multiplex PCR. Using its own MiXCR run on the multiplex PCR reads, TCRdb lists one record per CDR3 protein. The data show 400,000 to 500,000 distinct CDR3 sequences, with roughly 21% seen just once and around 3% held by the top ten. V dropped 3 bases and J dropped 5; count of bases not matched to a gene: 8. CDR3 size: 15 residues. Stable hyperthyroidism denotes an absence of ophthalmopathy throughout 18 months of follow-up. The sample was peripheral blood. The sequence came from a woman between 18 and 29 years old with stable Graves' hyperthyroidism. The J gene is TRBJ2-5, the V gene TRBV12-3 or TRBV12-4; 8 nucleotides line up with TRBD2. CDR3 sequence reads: CASSLDGRAGETQYF. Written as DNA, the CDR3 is TGTGCCAGCAGTTTGGACGGGAGGGCCGGGGAGACCCAGTACTTC.